The 27 T cell receptor beta chains below were found in one sample sequenced in a study of T cells after yellow fever vaccination. TCRdb called the 5' RACE reads again in MiXCR, with one record for every CDR3 protein. Counted here are 180,000 or so distinct CDR3 sequences, about 10% occurring once; the ten biggest clones make up 35% to 40%. The input for sequencing was CD8+ T cells sorted from PBMCs, taken 15 days after the yellow fever booster vaccination. The origin of the receptors is a man aged 18-30 years who received the YFV17D yellow fever vaccine.

This clonotype has just a few counts. V and J are TRBV7-2 and TRBJ1-5; possible D gene TRBD1, 5 bases. CDR3 length: 16 amino acids. Germline CDR1 is SGHTA and CDR2 is FQGNSA. V was cut by 1 base and J by 7 bases, with 17 bases left in between. The CDR3 coding sequence is TGTGCCAGCAGCTTAGGTTCGGGAGTCGGGACCCAGCCCCAGCATTTT. This translates into CASSLGSGVGTQPQHF.

The chain uses TRBV7-2 and TRBJ2-3, with D tentatively TRBD1 (5 bases). Trimming cost V 3 bases and J 6 bases, with 13 bases left between them. Looked up from germline, CDR1 is SGHTA and CDR2 is FQGNSA. The CDR3 extends over 14 amino acids. CDR3: CASSFSQGVDTQYF. The CDR3 DNA reads TGTGCCAGCAGCTTTTCGCAGGGCGTGGATACGCAGTATTTT.

This clonotype showed up just a few times. The V call is TRBV20-1, the J call TRBJ1-1; D is unclear. The germline V gene has CDR1 DFQATT and CDR2 SNEGSKA (reference sequence). V lost 6 bases and J 1 base, leaving 12 bases between the germline ends. This CDR3 is built from 13 residues. CDR3 amino acids: CSAPSAKNTEAFF. DNA for the CDR3: TGCAGTGCCCCTTCGGCCAAGAACACTGAAGCTTTCTTT.

This clonotype has a handful of counts. The gene calls are TRBV5-1 and TRBJ1-2; unclear D gene. The germline V gene encodes CDR1 SGHRS and CDR2 YFSETQ. CDR3 length: 14 residues. V was trimmed by 1 base and J by 0 bases, leaving 7 bases between them. CDR3 loop: CASSLTQPNYGYTF. CDR3 DNA: TGCGCCAGCAGCTTGACACAGCCTAACTATGGCTACACCTTC.

This clonotype has only a few counts. The chain carries TRBV28 and TRBJ2-3; D is perhaps TRBD1 (6 bases). The V and J ends lost 5 bases and 4 bases respectively, with 13 bases between them. CDR3 length: 14 amino acids. Per germline, CDR1 MDHEN and CDR2 SYDVKM. In nucleotides, the CDR3 is TGTGCCAGCAGTCGATCGTACAGGGCAGATACGCAGTATTTT. It encodes CASSRSYRADTQYF.

This clonotype appeared a few times. The chain links TRBV4-1 to TRBJ1-5, with 10 bases identical to TRBD1. Germline V gene sequence: CDR1 MGHRA, CDR2 YSYEKL. The CDR3 consists of 15 residues. V gave up 4 bases and J gave up 6 bases; unmatched junction bases: 6. The CDR3 nucleotides read TGCGCCAGCAGCCTTGGGGACAGGGGCCTTCAGCCCCAGCATTTT. As protein: CASSLGDRGLQPQHF.

The chain links TRBV4-1 to TRBJ2-1; D could derive from TRBD1 or TRBD2 (5 bases each). The ends were cut back, 6 bases at V and 6 bases at J, with 12 bases in the middle. Germline lookup yields CDR1 MGHRA and CDR2 YSYEKL. CDR3 size: 13 residues. The CDR3: CASSPWDGNEQFF. The CDR3 DNA sequence: TGCGCCAGCAGTCCCTGGGACGGCAATGAGCAGTTCTTC.

V gene TRBV6-1 combines with J gene TRBJ1-1, with D possibly matching TRBD1 (5 bases). Germline lookup yields CDR1 MNHNS and CDR2 SASEGT. The CDR3 has 14 residues. V lost 6 bases to trimming and J lost 1 base, with 12 bases between them. CDR3 sequence reads: CASRSGHRNTEAFF. CDR3 DNA sequence: TGTGCCAGCAGAAGTGGACACCGGAACACTGAAGCTTTCTTT.

This clonotype occurred many times. The rearrangement uses TRBV19 and TRBJ2-1; D gene uncertain. The germline gives CDR1 LNHDA, CDR2 SQIVND (reference sequence). V was cut by 1 base and J by 8 bases, with 12 bases left in between. The CDR3 loop spans 14 amino acids. CDR3 loop: CASSIAGARDEQFF. DNA of the CDR3: TGTGCCAGTAGTATAGCGGGTGCCCGCGATGAGCAGTTCTTC.

The chain's CDR3 is CASSQARVLYTEAFF. In DNA, the CDR3 is TGCGCCAGCAGCCAAGCCAGAGTATTGTACACTGAAGCTTTCTTT. This rearrangement joins TRBV4-1 to TRBJ1-1; D uncertain. Germline CDR1 MGHRA, CDR2 YSYEKL. V lost 1 base, J lost 3 bases, and 12 bases lay in between. This CDR3 is built from 15 residues.

This clonotype occurred many times. This chain links TRBV6-5 with TRBJ2-7; 9 bases map to TRBD1. Per germline, CDR1 MNHEY and CDR2 SVGAGI. The junction had 11 bases not matched to a gene; V was cut back by 5 bases and J by 3 bases. CDR3 length: 16 amino acids. The CDR3 DNA reads as TGTGCCAGCAGTGGAGCGCCGGGACAGGGTCACTACGAGCAGTACTTC. As protein: CASSGAPGQGHYEQYF.

The chain couples TRBV7-2 to TRBJ2-1; 9 bases line up with TRBD2. After removal of 7 bases from V and 4 bases from J, the junction contained 11 bases not matched to a gene. The CDR3 is 16 amino acids. In germline, CDR1 is SGHTA, CDR2 FQGNSA. CDR3 sequence reads: CASNYAGTSRYNEQFF. The CDR3 DNA reads as TGTGCCAGCAACTACGCGGGGACTAGCCGGTACAATGAGCAGTTCTTC. Complete variable domain (other parts from reference TRBV7-2 and TRBJ2-1): GAGVSQSPSNKVTEKGKDVELRCDPISGHTALYWYRQSLGQGLEFLIYFQGNSAPDKSGLPSDRFSAERTGGSVSTLTIQRTQQEDSAVYLCASNYAGTSRYNEQFFGPGTRLTVL.

The sample holds many counts of this clonotype. The chain has TRBV7-6 and TRBJ2-2; TRBD1 matches 10 bases. The CDR3 length is 21 residues. In germline, CDR1 is SGHVS, CDR2 FNYEAQ. J lost 3 bases, V lost 3 bases, and 19 bases had no gene match. CDR3 sequence: CASSFLAPGQGQSSYTGELFF. CDR3 sequence (DNA): TGTGCCAGCAGCTTTCTAGCTCCGGGACAGGGGCAATCAAGTTACACCGGGGAGCTGTTTTTT.

This clonotype was recorded a few times. The chain links TRBV4-1 to TRBJ2-7; possibly TRBD1 for D (6 bases). The CDR3 spans 15 residues. V was shortened by 4 bases and J by 4 bases, with 17 bases between the two germline ends. The germline CDR1 and CDR2 sequences are MGHRA and YSYEKL. The CDR3 reads CASSRGQGMGYEQYV. The CDR3 DNA sequence: TGCGCCAGCAGCCGGGGGCAGGGGATGGGTTACGAGCAGTACGTC.

This clonotype has a count of ten or more. The V gene is TRBV14, the J gene TRBJ2-1; D ambiguous. There are 12 residues in the CDR3. V was clipped by 4 bases and J by 15 bases, with 16 bases between them. Germline CDR1 reads SGHDN; CDR2 reads FVKESK. In DNA, the CDR3 is TGTGCCAGCAGCCTCCGATCATATTTTCCGTTCTTC. Protein: CASSLRSYFPFF. The whole variable domain, filled in from reference TRBV14 and TRBJ2-1, reads EAGVTQFPSHSVIEKGQTVTLRCDPISGHDNLYWYRRVMGKEIKFLLHFVKESKQDESGMPNNRFLAERTGGTYSTLKVQPAELEDSGVYFCASSLRSYFPFFGPGTRLTVL.

In DNA form, the CDR3 reads TGCGCCAGCAGCTCCTCACCCTTGACTAGCGGCACAGATACGCAGTATTTT. Translated, it gives CASSSSPLTSGTDTQYF. This chain uses TRBV5-1 with TRBJ2-3; 8 positions agree with TRBD2. This CDR3 has 17 residues. Per germline, CDR1 SGHRS and CDR2 YFSETQ. With 3 bases clipped from V and 1 base from J, the junction kept 10 bases outside the gene matches.

The chain couples TRBV25-1 to TRBJ1-4; D perhaps matches TRBD1 (5 bases). The CDR3 consists of 19 residues. Germline V gene data show CDR1 as MGHDK and CDR2 as SYGVNS. With 6 bases removed from V and 7 bases from J, the gap between germline ends came to 30 bases. The CDR3: CASSAFGGTKTPLGEKLFF. In DNA, the CDR3 is TGTGCCAGCAGCGCATTCGGTGGGACTAAGACCCCTTTGGGTGAAAAACTGTTTTTT.

This chain joins TRBV9 and TRBJ2-5; D perhaps matches TRBD1 (5 bases). The germline CDR1 and CDR2 sequences are SGDLS and YYNGEE. CDR3 length: 15 amino acids. V dropped 0 bases and J dropped 0 bases, with 9 bases sitting between them. The CDR3 DNA is TGTGCCAGCAGCGTAGAGGACACCTACCAAGAGACCCAGTACTTC. Its translation: CASSVEDTYQETQYF. Full variable domain (rest looked up from reference TRBV9 and TRBJ2-5): DSGVTQTPKHLITATGQRVTLRCSPRSGDLSVYWYQQSLDQGLQFLIQYYNGEERAKGNILERFSAQQFPDLHSELNLSSLELGDSALYFCASSVEDTYQETQYFGPGTRLLVL.

This chain uses TRBV9 with TRBJ2-7; 7 nucleotides match TRBD1. Per germline, CDR1 SGDLS and CDR2 YYNGEE. V dropped 3 bases and J dropped 5; count of bases not matched to a gene: 2. There are 12 residues in the CDR3. The CDR3 protein is CASSATGDEQYF. The CDR3 bases are TGTGCCAGCAGCGCTACAGGGGACGAGCAGTACTTC.

The chain couples TRBV20-1 to TRBJ2-7, with D hard to call. The CDR3 runs to 13 residues. The V end lost 3 bases, the J end lost 0 bases, and 9 bases lay between the germline ends. From germline, CDR1 is DFQATT and CDR2 SNEGSKA (reference sequence). The CDR3 DNA sequence: TGCAGTGCTAGGGTATTGAGCTCCTACGAGCAGTACTTC. It encodes CSARVLSSYEQYF.

The sample holds many counts of this clonotype. Sequence at one end of the junction differs from germline and may be a read error. The chain carries TRBV24-1 and TRBJ2-6, with D unresolved. The CDR3 contains 16 residues. Germline V gives CDR1 KGHDR, CDR2 SFDVKD. CDR3 residues: CATSVLDLSGANVLTF. The CDR3 DNA reads as TGTGCCACCAGTGTTTTGGACCTCTCTGGGGCCAACGTCCTGACTTTC.

This clonotype was recorded a few times. The gene calls are TRBV29-1 and TRBJ2-3; no clear D gene. This CDR3 is built from 13 residues. Trimming shortened V by 7 bases and J by 3 bases, and 14 bases separated the two germline ends. Germline CDR1 is SQVTM and CDR2 is ANQGSEA. The CDR3 loop is CSGDSVGTDTQYF. CDR3 bases: TGCAGCGGCGACTCCGTTGGTACAGATACGCAGTATTTT.

The rearrangement links TRBV4-3 to TRBJ2-7; 8 nucleotides line up with TRBD2. Germline CDR1 is LGHNA and CDR2 is YSLEER. The CDR3 is made up of 14 amino acids. The ends lost 4 bases at V and 5 bases at J; junction bases unmatched: 7. The CDR3 here is CASSLDNSGDEQYF. DNA for the CDR3: TGCGCCAGCAGCCTCGACAATAGCGGGGACGAGCAGTACTTC.

The V gene is TRBV7-9, the J gene TRBJ2-4; weak D call: TRBD1 (6 bases). The CDR3 is 14 amino acids. The germline V gene has CDR1 SEHNR and CDR2 FQNEAQ (reference sequence). V dropped 0 bases and J dropped 4 bases, with 7 bases sitting between them. Here the CDR3 reads CASSLAGQKNIQYF. The CDR3 DNA follows: TGTGCCAGCAGCTTAGCCGGACAGAAAAACATTCAGTACTTC.

This clonotype has at least ten counts. The rearrangement joins TRBV6-5 to TRBJ2-5, with 7 bases that match TRBD1. This CDR3 region has 14 residues. The germline CDR1 and CDR2 sequences are MNHEY and SVGAGI. The V segment lost 1 base and the J segment 5 bases; nucleotides outside the gene matches: 4. As DNA, the CDR3 is TGTGCCAGCAGTTACTTTAGGGGGCTGGAGACCCAGTACTTC. It encodes CASSYFRGLETQYF.

This sequence joins TRBV6-6 and TRBJ2-5; D unresolved. The ends were cut back, 4 bases at V and 5 bases at J, with 14 bases in the middle. The CDR3 length is 14 residues. Germline V lookup: CDR1 MNHNY, CDR2 SVGAGI (reference sequence). The CDR3, as DNA: TGTGCCAGCAGTTCCCAGACAATTTCGGAGACCCAGTACTTC. It specifies CASSSQTISETQYF.

This clonotype turned up a few times. The V call is TRBV7-9, the J call TRBJ2-3; 8 bases align to TRBD1. Germline lookup yields CDR1 SEHNR and CDR2 FQNEAQ (reference sequence). This CDR3 contains 16 residues. J gave up 5 bases and V 2 bases, and 9 bases lay outside the gene matches. CDR3 DNA: TGTGCCAGCAGCTTAACCCCAGGACAGGGCCGAGATACGCAGTATTTT. Protein sequence: CASSLTPGQGRDTQYF.